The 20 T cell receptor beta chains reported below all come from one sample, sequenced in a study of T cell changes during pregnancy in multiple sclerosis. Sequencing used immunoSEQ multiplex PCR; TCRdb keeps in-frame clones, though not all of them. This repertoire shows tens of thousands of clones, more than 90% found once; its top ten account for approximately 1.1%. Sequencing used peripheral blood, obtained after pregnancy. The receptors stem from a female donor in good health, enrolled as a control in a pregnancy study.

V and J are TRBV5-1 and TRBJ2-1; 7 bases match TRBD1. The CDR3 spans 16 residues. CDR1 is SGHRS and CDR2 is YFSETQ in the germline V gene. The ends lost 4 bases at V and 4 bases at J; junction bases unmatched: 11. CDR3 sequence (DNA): TGCGCCAGCAGCCTCGCCACCGGGACAGCGTACAATGAGCAGTTCTTC. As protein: CASSLATGTAYNEQFF.

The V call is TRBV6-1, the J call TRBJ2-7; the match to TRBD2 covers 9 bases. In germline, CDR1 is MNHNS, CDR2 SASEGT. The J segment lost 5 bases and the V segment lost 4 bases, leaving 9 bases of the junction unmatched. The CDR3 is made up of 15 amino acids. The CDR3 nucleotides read TGTGCCAGCAGTGGATTCGGTGCGGGGGGGCACGAGCAGTACTTC. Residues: CASSGFGAGGHEQYF.

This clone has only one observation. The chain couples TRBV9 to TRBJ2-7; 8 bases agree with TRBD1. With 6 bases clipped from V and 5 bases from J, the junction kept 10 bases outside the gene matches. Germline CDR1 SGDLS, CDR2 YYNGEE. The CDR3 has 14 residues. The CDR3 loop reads CASTLGGTGDEQYF. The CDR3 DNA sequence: TGTGCCAGCACCCTGGGCGGGACAGGCGACGAGCAGTACTTC.

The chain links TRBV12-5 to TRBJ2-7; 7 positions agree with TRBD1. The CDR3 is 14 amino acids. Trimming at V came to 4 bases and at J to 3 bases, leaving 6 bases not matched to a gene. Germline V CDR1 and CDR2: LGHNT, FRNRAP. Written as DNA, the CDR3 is TGTGCTAGTGGTTCCAGAGGGGGCAACTACGAGCAGTACTTC. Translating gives CASGSRGGNYEQYF.

The CDR3 sequence is CASSPSRSGGSPLHF. CDR3 bases: TGTGCCAGCTCACCTAGTCGGTCGGGTGGTTCACCCCTCCACTTT. The chain uses TRBV18 and TRBJ1-6; no clear D gene. Per the germline V gene, CDR1 is KGHSH and CDR2 is LQKENI. CDR3 length: 15 amino acids. V lost 3 bases to trimming and J lost 9 bases, with 15 bases between them.

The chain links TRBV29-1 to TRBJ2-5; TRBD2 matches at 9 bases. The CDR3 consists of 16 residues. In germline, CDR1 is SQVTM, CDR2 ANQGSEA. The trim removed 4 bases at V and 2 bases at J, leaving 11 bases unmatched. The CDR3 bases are TGCAGCGTTGTCGGGAAGACTAGCGGAATACAAGAGACCCAGTACTTC. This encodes CSVVGKTSGIQETQYF. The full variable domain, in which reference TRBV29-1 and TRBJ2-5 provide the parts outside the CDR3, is SAVISQKPSRDICQRGTSLTIQCQVDSQVTMMFWYRQQPGQSLTLIATANQGSEATYESGFVIDKFPISRPNLTFSTLTVSNMSPEDSSIYLCSVVGKTSGIQETQYFGPGTRLLVL.

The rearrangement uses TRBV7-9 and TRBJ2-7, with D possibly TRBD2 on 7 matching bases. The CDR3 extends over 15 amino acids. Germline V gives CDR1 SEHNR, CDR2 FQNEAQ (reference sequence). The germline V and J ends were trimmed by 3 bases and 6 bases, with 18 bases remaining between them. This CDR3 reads CASSFGGGSNSEQYF. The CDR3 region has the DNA TGTGCCAGCAGCTTTGGGGGGGGCAGTAACTCCGAGCAGTACTTC.

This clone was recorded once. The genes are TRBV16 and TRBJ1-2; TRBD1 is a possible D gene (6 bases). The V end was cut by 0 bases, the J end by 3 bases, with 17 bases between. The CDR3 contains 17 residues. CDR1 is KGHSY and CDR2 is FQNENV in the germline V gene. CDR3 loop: CASSQSNRAIGDYGYTF. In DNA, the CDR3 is TGTGCCAGCAGCCAATCCAACAGGGCGATTGGTGACTATGGCTACACCTTC. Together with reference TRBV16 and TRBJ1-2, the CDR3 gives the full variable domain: GEEVAQTPKHLVRGEGQKAKLYCAPIKGHSYVFWYQQVLKNEFKFLISFQNENVFDETGMPKERFSAKCLPNSPCSLEIQATKLEDSAVYFCASSQSNRAIGDYGYTFGSGTRLTVV.

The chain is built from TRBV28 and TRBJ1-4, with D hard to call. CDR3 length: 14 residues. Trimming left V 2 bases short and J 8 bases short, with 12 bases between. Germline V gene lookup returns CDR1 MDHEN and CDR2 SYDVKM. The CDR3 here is CASSLTRGGEKLFF. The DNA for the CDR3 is TGTGCCAGCAGTTTAACCCGGGGAGGGGAAAAACTGTTTTTT.

CDR3 DNA: TGTGCCAGCTCACCACTAGTGAACAGGGGGCCTTCTGGGGCCAACGTCCTGACTTTC. It codes for CASSPLVNRGPSGANVLTF. This chain links TRBV18 with TRBJ2-6; 9 positions agree with TRBD1. V shed 1 base, J shed 1 base, and the junction held 8 bases outside the gene matches. This CDR3 spans 19 amino acids. CDR1 is KGHSH, CDR2 LQKENI, per germline.

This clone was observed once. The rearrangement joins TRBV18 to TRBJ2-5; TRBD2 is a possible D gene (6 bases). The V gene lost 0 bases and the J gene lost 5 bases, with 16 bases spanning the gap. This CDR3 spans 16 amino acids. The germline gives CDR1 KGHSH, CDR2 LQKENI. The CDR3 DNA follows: TGTGCCAGCTCACCACCGAGCGGAGGGGTACGGGAGACCCAGTACTTC. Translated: CASSPPSGGVRETQYF. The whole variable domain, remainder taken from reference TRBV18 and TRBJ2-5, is NAGVMQNPRHLVRRRGQEARLRCSPMKGHSHVYWYRQLPEEGLKFMVYLQKENIIDESGMPKERFSAEFPKEGPSILRIQQVVRGDSAAYFCASSPPSGGVRETQYFGPGTRLLVL.

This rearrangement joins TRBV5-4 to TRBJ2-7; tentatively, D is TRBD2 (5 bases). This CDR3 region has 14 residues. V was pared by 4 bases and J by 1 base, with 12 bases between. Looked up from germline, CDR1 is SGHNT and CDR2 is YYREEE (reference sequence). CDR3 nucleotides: TGTGCCAGCAGCGCTTTGGAGGAATCCTACGAGCAGTACTTC. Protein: CASSALEESYEQYF.

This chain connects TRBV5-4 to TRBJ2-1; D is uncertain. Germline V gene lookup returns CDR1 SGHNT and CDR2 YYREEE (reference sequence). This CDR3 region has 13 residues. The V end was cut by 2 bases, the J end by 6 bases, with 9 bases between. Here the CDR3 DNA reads TGTGCCAGCAGCTTCGATTCGCGCAATGAGCAGTTCTTC. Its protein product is CASSFDSRNEQFF.

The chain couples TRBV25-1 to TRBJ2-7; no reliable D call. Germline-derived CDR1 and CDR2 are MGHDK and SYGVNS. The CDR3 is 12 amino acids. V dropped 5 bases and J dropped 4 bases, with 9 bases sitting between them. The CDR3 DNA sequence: TGTGCCAGCAGTTCCCCCGCGTACGAGCAGTACTTC. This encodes CASSSPAYEQYF.

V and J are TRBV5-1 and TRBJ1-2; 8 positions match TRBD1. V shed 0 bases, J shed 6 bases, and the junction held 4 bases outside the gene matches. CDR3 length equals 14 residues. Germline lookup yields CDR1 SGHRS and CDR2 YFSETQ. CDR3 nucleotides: TGCGCCAGCAGCTTGGGACAGGGGACGGATGGCTACACCTTC. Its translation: CASSLGQGTDGYTF.

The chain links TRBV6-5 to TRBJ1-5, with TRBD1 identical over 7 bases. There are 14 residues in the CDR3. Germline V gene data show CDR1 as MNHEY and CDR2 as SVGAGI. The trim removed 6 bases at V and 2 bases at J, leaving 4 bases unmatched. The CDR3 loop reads CASRTGFGNQPQHF. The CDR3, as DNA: TGTGCCAGCAGGACAGGGTTTGGCAATCAGCCCCAGCATTTT.

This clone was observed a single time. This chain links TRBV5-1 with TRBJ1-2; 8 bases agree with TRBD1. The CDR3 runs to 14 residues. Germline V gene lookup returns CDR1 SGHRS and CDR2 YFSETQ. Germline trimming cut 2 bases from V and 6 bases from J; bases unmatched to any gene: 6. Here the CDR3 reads CASSFLQGGNGYTF. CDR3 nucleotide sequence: TGCGCCAGCAGCTTTTTACAGGGGGGAAATGGCTACACCTTC.

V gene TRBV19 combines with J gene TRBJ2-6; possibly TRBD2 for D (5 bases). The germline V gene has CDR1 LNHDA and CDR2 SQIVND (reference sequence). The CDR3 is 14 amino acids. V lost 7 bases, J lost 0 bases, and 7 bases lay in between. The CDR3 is CASTGVSGANVLTF. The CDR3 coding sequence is TGTGCCAGTACCGGGGTCTCTGGGGCCAACGTCCTGACTTTC.

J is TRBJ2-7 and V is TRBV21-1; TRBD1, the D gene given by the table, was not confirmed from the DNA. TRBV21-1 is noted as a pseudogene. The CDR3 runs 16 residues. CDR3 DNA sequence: TGTGCCAGCAGCAAAGACCACAGGCGTGAGTCCATCGAGCAGTACTTC. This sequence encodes CASSKDHRRESIEQYF.

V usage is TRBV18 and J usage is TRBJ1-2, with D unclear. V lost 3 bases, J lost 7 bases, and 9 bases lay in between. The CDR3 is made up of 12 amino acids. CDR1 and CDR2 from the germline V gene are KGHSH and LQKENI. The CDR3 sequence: CASSPYGSGYTF. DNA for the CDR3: TGTGCCAGCTCACCTTACGGGAGTGGCTACACCTTC.